This is a list of T cell receptor beta chains from one sample in a study of T cells in Graves' hyperthyroidism and ophthalmopathy. TCRdb used MiXCR to reprocess the multiplex PCR reads, holding one entry per CDR3 protein. The sample records hundreds of thousands of distinct CDR3 sequences, just over 45% being singletons. Sequencing input: peripheral blood or thyroid tissue (not recorded which). The receptors derive from a woman in her late teens or twenties with Graves' hyperthyroidism. The CDR3 runs from the conserved cysteine through the conserved F or W. D genes are given only for firm matches. Size tells how often a clone was seen (once, few, many) or the class of an expanded clone, and some rows leave it out.

cdr3_length j_call d_call clone_size v_call cdr3_nt cdr3_aa
13 TRBJ1-6 . many TRBV10-3 TGTGCCATCAGCCCCGGTGGGCATTCACCCCTCCACTTT CAISPGGHSPLHF
13 TRBJ1-1 . . TRBV20-1 TGCAGTGCTAGTAGCCTCGGAATACCTAGCGCTTTCTTT CSASSLGIPSAFF
15 TRBJ1-1 . few TRBV2 TGTGCCAGCAGTGAAGTAATCCACCCACGGACTGAAGCTTTCTTT CASSEVIHPRTEAFF
11 TRBJ1-2 . . TRBV20-1 TGCAGTGCTTTCGGACTGCATGGCTACACCTTC CSAFGLHGYTF
13 TRBJ2-5 . . TRBV20-1 TGCAGTGCTAGAGCGGTGCAGGGGAAGACCCAGTACTTC CSARAVQGKTQYF
15 TRBJ2-7 . many TRBV7-2 TGTGCCAGCAGCTTACGCGGGCCCAGCTCCTACGAGCAGTACTTC CASSLRGPSSYEQYF
15 TRBJ2-7 TRBD2 . TRBV15 TGTGCCACCAGCTCCGGACTAGCGAAATACAATGAGCAGTACTTC CATSSGLAKYNEQYF
12 TRBJ1-5 . many TRBV10-3 TGTGCCATCAGTGAGTCAGGTCAGCCCCAGCATTTT CAISESGQPQHF
15 TRBJ1-5 . . TRBV2 TGTGCCAGCAGTCGGGACCTTGGAGGCAATCAGCCCCAGCATTTT CASSRDLGGNQPQHF
13 TRBJ1-1 . . TRBV2 TGTGCCAGCAGTACCGGGGCCAAAACTGAAGCTTTCTTT CASSTGAKTEAFF
16 TRBJ2-7 . few TRBV11-1 TGTGCCAGCAGCCCACCCGACCTTTCTACTTACTACGAGCAGTACTTC CASSPPDLSTYYEQYF
16 TRBJ2-7 TRBD2 . TRBV4-1 TGCGCCAGCAGCCACACGATTAGCGGGAGAGGCGACGAGCAGTACTTC CASSHTISGRGDEQYF
13 TRBJ1-2 . . TRBV29-1 TGCAGCGTTGAAGACTCCGCTAACTATGGCTACACCTTC CSVEDSANYGYTF
14 TRBJ1-3 . . TRBV2 TGTGCCAGCAGTGGCAGTAGCTCTGGAAACACCATATATTTT CASSGSSSGNTIYF
15 TRBJ1-2 TRBD1 once TRBV19 TGTGCCAGTACCACCCTGGGACAGGCTCTCTATGGCTACACCTTC CASTTLGQALYGYTF
12 TRBJ1-5 . many TRBV20-1 TGCAGTGCTAGAGGCCGAGATCAGCCCCAGCATTTT CSARGRDQPQHF
14 TRBJ1-1 TRBD1 many TRBV7-9 TGTGCCAGCAGCGACGCGGGACAGGGGACTGAAGCTTTCTTT CASSDAGQGTEAFF
16 TRBJ2-6 . . TRBV7-8 TGTGCCAGCAGCTTAGTCCCGGGGGCTGGGGCCAACGTCCTGACTTTC CASSLVPGAGANVLTF
14 TRBJ1-2 . few TRBV19 TGTGCCAGTAGCCGCCAGATACAGGGCTATGGCTACACCTTC CASSRQIQGYGYTF
15 TRBJ1-5 . few TRBV19 TGTGCCAGTAGTCTGGGGGATTATAGCAATCAGCCCCAGCATTTT CASSLGDYSNQPQHF
13 TRBJ2-7 . . TRBV19 TGTGCCAGTAGTGCGTACATCCCCTACGAGCAGTACTTC CASSAYIPYEQYF
15 TRBJ2-2 . many TRBV7-2 TGTGCCAGCAGCTTAGCGAGAACGAACACCGGGGAGCTGTTTTTT CASSLARTNTGELFF
13 TRBJ1-4 . . TRBV7-9 TGTGCCAGCACCAGGACCGTTAATGAAAAACTGTTTTTT CASTRTVNEKLFF
12 TRBJ2-5 . many TRBV29-1 TGCAGCGTTGAGGGGACGCAATCGACCCAGTACTTC CSVEGTQSTQYF
12 TRBJ1-1 TRBD1 few TRBV27 TGTGCCAGCCGGTCAGGGGGCCGGGAAGCTTTCTTT CASRSGGREAFF
14 TRBJ2-7 . . TRBV2 TGTGCCAGAGAGTTGGAGAGGGGTTCCTACGAGCAGTACTTC CARELERGSYEQYF
16 TRBJ1-1 . . TRBV13 TGTGCCAGCAGCTTCAGCCCAAATAGAATGAACACTGAAGCTTTCTTT CASSFSPNRMNTEAFF
14 TRBJ2-1 . . TRBV12-3/TRBV12-4 TGTGCCAGCAGTTCGACGGGGAGAAGGAATGAGCAGTTCTTC CASSSTGRRNEQFF
16 TRBJ2-7 TRBD2 few TRBV5-1 TGCGCCAGCAGCTTGGAGCCCGGACTAGCGGCTAACGAGCAGTACTTC CASSLEPGLAANEQYF
14 TRBJ1-2 . few TRBV6-5 TGTGCCAGCAGTTACTCCCCGGGGAGTCGTGGCTACACCTTC CASSYSPGSRGYTF
15 TRBJ2-7 . few TRBV7-6 TGTGCCAGCAGCTTAGGGGCTGGGACTCTCTACGAGCAGTACTTC CASSLGAGTLYEQYF
14 TRBJ1-5 . many TRBV5-1 TGCGCCAGCAGCTCTGGCGATAGCAATCAGCCCCAGCATTTT CASSSGDSNQPQHF
15 TRBJ1-2 . . TRBV15 TGTGCCACCAGCGTTGAAGTAGGTGTCGGCTATGGCTACACCTTC CATSVEVGVGYGYTF
12 TRBJ1-2 TRBD1 . TRBV20-1 TGCAGTGCCGGCGACAGGGTTTATGGCTACACCTTC CSAGDRVYGYTF
14 TRBJ1-5 TRBD1 few TRBV2 TGTGCCAGCAGTTCCGGGACAGGGTTTCAGCCCCAGCATTTT CASSSGTGFQPQHF
10 TRBJ1-1 . . TRBV6-5 TGTGCCAGCAGTGCGGACTCAGCTTTCTTT CASSADSAFF
14 TRBJ2-7 . few TRBV12-3/TRBV12-4 TGTGCCAGCAGTCCGGACCGAGCCCCCTACGAGCAGTACTTC CASSPDRAPYEQYF
11 TRBJ2-5 . . TRBV11-2 TGTGCCGGCAGACTCCAAGAGACCCAGTACTTC CAGRLQETQYF
15 TRBJ1-4 . . TRBV5-1 TGCGCCAGCAGCGGGGGAGGACAGTTAGGTGAAAAACTGTTTTTT CASSGGGQLGEKLFF
18 TRBJ2-7 TRBD2 . TRBV7-2 TGTGCCAGCAGCTTAGGCTGGTTGGGGACTAGCGGGAGCTCCGAGCAGTACTTC CASSLGWLGTSGSSEQYF
15 TRBJ2-5 . few TRBV7-9 TGTGCCAGCAGCTTAGTAGGCACCCCTCAAGAGACCCAGTACTTC CASSLVGTPQETQYF
16 TRBJ1-5 . . TRBV24-1 TGTGCCACCAGTGATTTGTACTGGGATAGCAATCAGCCCCAGCATTTT CATSDLYWDSNQPQHF
13 TRBJ1-4 . . TRBV20-1 TGCAGTGCTAGAGGGGGTACAGGTGAAAAACTGTTTTTT CSARGGTGEKLFF
14 TRBJ2-7 . . TRBV19 TGTGCCAGTCAAGAGGAGTATAAGGGCTACGAGCAGTACTTC CASQEEYKGYEQYF
14 TRBJ1-5 . . TRBV5-1 TGCGCCAGCAGCTACCGGGGGGAGGGTCAACCCCAGCATTTT CASSYRGEGQPQHF
14 TRBJ1-1 . many TRBV7-2 TGTGCCAGCAGCTTAGGTGGAGGGTTGGGTGAAGCTTTCTTT CASSLGGGLGEAFF
14 TRBJ2-3 TRBD2 . TRBV11-2 TGTGCCACCCTTCATCCTAGCGGATCAGATACGCAGTATTTT CATLHPSGSDTQYF
12 TRBJ2-5 . . TRBV7-9 TGTGCCAGCAGCCCTCCGTCAGATACGCAGTACTTC CASSPPSDTQYF
14 TRBJ1-1 . many TRBV29-1 TGCAGCGTTGCAGGTGGATCCATGAACACTGAAGCTTTCTTT CSVAGGSMNTEAFF
16 TRBJ1-5 TRBD1 . TRBV2 TGTGCCAGCAGCCAAGCCACAGGGGGCAGCAATCAGCCCCAGCATTTT CASSQATGGSNQPQHF
16 TRBJ1-4 TRBD1 few TRBV24-1 TGTGCCACCAGTGATCCAACGACAGGGGTAAATGAAAAACTGTTTTTT CATSDPTTGVNEKLFF
16 TRBJ1-1 . . TRBV20-1 TGCAGTGCTAGCCCCATAGTCCAGGGCCCGAACACTGAAGCTTTCTTT CSASPIVQGPNTEAFF
16 TRBJ2-2 . . TRBV7-9 TGTGCCAGCAGCTCTAGCGTGATGAGGGGAGTCGGGGAGCTGTTTTTT CASSSSVMRGVGELFF
14 TRBJ2-7 TRBD1 . TRBV29-1 TGCAGCGTTGACGGGGGACAGGGGGCGGGAGAGCAGTACTTC CSVDGGQGAGEQYF
14 TRBJ1-3 . . TRBV9 TGTGCCAGCAGAGGCAGGGACTCTGGAAACACCATATATTTT CASRGRDSGNTIYF
16 TRBJ2-5 TRBD1 many TRBV24-1 TGTGCCACCAGTGTTCCGGGACAGGGTCGAGAAGAGACCCAGTACTTC CATSVPGQGREETQYF
14 TRBJ1-5 TRBD1 . TRBV19 TGTGCCAGTAGTCCCCGGACAGGGCGTCAGCCCCAGCATTTT CASSPRTGRQPQHF
16 TRBJ2-7 TRBD2 few TRBV7-8 TGTGCCAGCAGCTTAGAGGTAGCGGGAGGAGGCTACGAGCAGTACTTC CASSLEVAGGGYEQYF